This TCR beta chain originates from a study of shared clonotypes between healthy human individuals. Comment on this clone: Its antigen remains unknown.

Positive CCR7 selection of CD45RO-negative cells yielded the naive CD8 cells, and terminally differentiated effector memory CD45RA+ cells were excluded. V lost 4 bases and J lost 9, with 16 bases in between. Per germline, CDR1 SGHVS and CDR2 FNYEAQ. The CDR3 has 14 residues. Study-wide results and limits: Rarefaction gave evidence that sorted-subset sequencing remained incomplete despite large depth.

Sequencing was performed with immunoSEQ multiplex PCR; in TCRdb, only in-frame clones are kept and a portion is missing. The sample includes almost 700,000 clones, 92% of them seen just once. Sequenced material: naive CD8+ T cells sorted from blood. This sequence originates from a man younger than 40 in good health. The rearrangement joins TRBV7-6 to TRBJ2-1; weak D call: TRBD1 (6 bases). The CDR3 loop reads CASSSTGATSEQFF. The CDR3 nucleotides read TGTGCCAGCAGCTCGACAGGAGCTACAAGTGAGCAGTTCTTC.